This passage covers 2 T cell receptor beta chains from one sample sequenced in a study of patients and donors after allogeneic stem cell transplantation. One entry per CDR3 protein, called by TCRdb with MiXCR from the RT-PCR reads. This sample has 900,000 to 1,000,000 distinct CDR3 sequences; over 15% occur once, and the top ten carry around 6%. Specimen: blood, either unsorted or a sorted T cell fraction (not recorded which). Receptors were obtained from a human donor who was either an allogeneic HSCT recipient or a stem cell or donor lymphocyte infusion donor (not recorded which). It is not recorded whose cells these are; they may come from a transplant donor.

The rearrangement joins TRBV6-9 to TRBJ2-3; the match to TRBD1 covers 10 bases. Unmatched junction bases numbered 8, after V lost 6 bases and J lost 2 bases. The CDR3 runs 16 residues. Germline CDR1 MNHGY, CDR2 SVAAGI. The CDR3 sequence is CASRNPGQGFTDTQYF. The CDR3 nucleotides read TGTGCCAGCAGGAACCCGGGACAGGGGTTCACAGATACGCAGTATTTT.

V is TRBV7-2 and J is TRBJ1-1, with D maybe TRBD1 (5 bases). V dropped 3 bases and J dropped 1 base, with 12 bases sitting between them. Germline V gene data show CDR1 as SGHTA and CDR2 as FQGNSA. The CDR3 length is 15 residues. The CDR3 spells CASSLRGTANTEAFF. DNA of the CDR3: TGTGCCAGCAGCTTGAGGGGAACAGCGAACACTGAAGCTTTCTTT.